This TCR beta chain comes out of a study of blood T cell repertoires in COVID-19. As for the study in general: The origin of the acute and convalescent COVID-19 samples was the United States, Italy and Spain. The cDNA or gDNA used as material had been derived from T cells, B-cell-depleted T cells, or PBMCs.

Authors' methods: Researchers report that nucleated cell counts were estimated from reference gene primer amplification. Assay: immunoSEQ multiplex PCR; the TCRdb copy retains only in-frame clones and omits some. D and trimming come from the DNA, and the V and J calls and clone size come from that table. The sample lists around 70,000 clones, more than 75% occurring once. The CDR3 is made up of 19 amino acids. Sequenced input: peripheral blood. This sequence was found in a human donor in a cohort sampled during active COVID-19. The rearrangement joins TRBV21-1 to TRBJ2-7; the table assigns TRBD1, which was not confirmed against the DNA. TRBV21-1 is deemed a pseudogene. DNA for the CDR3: TGTGCCAGCAGCAATTTAGGCGTGCAGGGGCACCTTAACTCCTACGAGCAGTACTTC. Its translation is CASSNLGVQGHLNSYEQYF.